These 32 T cell receptor beta chains were all obtained from the same sample, sequenced in a study of T cell responses to AZD1222 COVID-19 vaccine. Only in-frame clones appear in the TCRdb table, and some are missing; sequencing was by immunoSEQ multiplex PCR. The sample has about 130,000 clones, 70% to 90% seen once. The sequencing here drew on peripheral blood, taken on day 0 of AZD1222 vaccination. The receptor source for this set is an adult in good health.

The CDR3 region has the DNA TGCGCCAGCAGCCCCTGGACCAGCGGGGGGGCTGATGAGCAGTTCTTC. Its protein product is CASSPWTSGGADEQFF. The chain uses TRBV5-1 and TRBJ2-1; TRBD2 aligns across 10 bases. Per germline, CDR1 SGHRS and CDR2 YFSETQ. With 4 bases clipped from V and 8 bases from J, the junction kept 12 bases outside the gene matches. This CDR3 region has 16 residues. Full variable domain (missing parts from reference TRBV5-1 and TRBJ2-1): KAGVTQTPRYLIKTRGQQVTLSCSPISGHRSVSWYQQTPGQGLQFLFEYFSETQRNKGNFPGRFSGRQFSNSRSEMNVSTLELGDSALYLCASSPWTSGGADEQFFGPGTRLTVL.

The chain couples TRBV7-2 to TRBJ1-5, with D uncertain. With 5 bases removed from V and 0 bases from J, the gap between germline ends came to 8 bases. Germline loops: CDR1 SGHTA, CDR2 FQGNSA. The CDR3 runs 14 residues. The CDR3 nucleotides are TGTGCCAGCAGCCGTACAGATAGCAATCAGCCCCAGCATTTT. Translated: CASSRTDSNQPQHF.

The CDR3 DNA reads TGTGCCAGCAGCGATAAGGACAGGGGGATCGAGGAGACCCAGTACTTC. It specifies CASSDKDRGIEETQYF. This chain uses TRBV7-9 with TRBJ2-5, with 10 nucleotides matching TRBD1. Germline loops: CDR1 SEHNR, CDR2 FQNEAQ (reference sequence). The CDR3 has 16 amino acids. Losses at the gene ends were 5 bases for V and 5 bases for J; bases not matched to a gene: 11.

The chain links TRBV29-1 to TRBJ2-6; D is unclear. This CDR3 region has 13 residues. CDR1 SQVTM and CDR2 ANQGSEA come from the germline V gene. The germline V and J ends were trimmed by 6 bases and 2 bases, with 8 bases remaining between them. The CDR3 region has the DNA TGCAGCGTCTGGGCCACTGGGGCCAACGTCCTGACTTTC. This codes for CSVWATGANVLTF. Together with reference TRBV29-1 and TRBJ2-6, the CDR3 gives the full variable domain: SAVISQKPSRDICQRGTSLTIQCQVDSQVTMMFWYRQQPGQSLTLIATANQGSEATYESGFVIDKFPISRPNLTFSTLTVSNMSPEDSSIYLCSVWATGANVLTFGAGSRLTVL.

DNA for the CDR3: TGCGCCAGCAGCTTCGCACCGGAGAACACTGAAGCTTTCTTT. Its protein product is CASSFAPENTEAFF. The rearrangement joins TRBV5-1 to TRBJ1-1, with unresolved D. V lost 2 bases to trimming and J lost 1 base, with 9 bases between them. CDR1 and CDR2 from the germline V gene are SGHRS and YFSETQ. The CDR3 runs to 14 residues.

The chain links TRBV21-1 to TRBJ2-2. TRBV21-1 is an annotated pseudogene. The CDR3 spans 18 residues. The CDR3 reads CASSNLAAPKGNTGELFF. CDR3 DNA: TGTGCCAGCAGCAACCTCGCAGCCCCCAAAGGGAACACCGGGGAGCTGTTTTTT.

This clone occurred a few times. This CDR3 is CATSRDPLGQPQHF. The CDR3 DNA sequence: TGTGCCACCAGCAGAGATCCCCTGGGGCAGCCCCAGCATTTT. This sequence joins TRBV15 and TRBJ1-5; D remains unclear. From germline, CDR1 is LNHNV and CDR2 YYDKDF (reference sequence). The ends were cut back, 0 bases at V and 7 bases at J, with 10 bases in the middle. There are 14 residues in the CDR3.

The chain employs TRBV5-1 and TRBJ2-1, with D possibly being TRBD2 (5 bases). V lost 6 bases and J 8 bases, leaving 15 bases between the germline ends. CDR1 and CDR2 from the germline V gene are SGHRS and YFSETQ. The CDR3 is 13 residues long. CDR3 region: CASTTRTGDEQFF. CDR3 DNA sequence: TGCGCCAGCACTACTAGGACGGGCGATGAGCAGTTCTTC.

The chain is built from TRBV18 and TRBJ1-1; D not certain. V gave up 4 bases and J gave up 0 bases, with 6 bases separating them. Looked up from germline, CDR1 is KGHSH and CDR2 is LQKENI. This CDR3 contains 13 residues. CDR3 loop: CASSLHMNTEAFF. The CDR3 DNA is TGTGCCAGCTCACTCCATATGAACACTGAAGCTTTCTTT.

The CDR3 loop is CASSGVRGSTEAFF. The CDR3 DNA sequence: TGTGCCAGCAGTGGCGTACGGGGGAGCACTGAAGCTTTCTTT. The chain has TRBV27 and TRBJ1-1, with a possible D match to TRBD1 (5 bases). CDR1 and CDR2 (germline): MNHEY, SMNVEV (reference sequence). The V gene lost 5 bases and the J gene lost 4 bases, with 14 bases spanning the gap. The CDR3 is 14 residues long.

The chain combines TRBV5-1 with TRBJ2-1; weak D call: TRBD1 (5 bases). The length of the CDR3 is 14 residues. Germline values: CDR1 SGHRS, CDR2 YFSETQ. V lost 1 base to trimming and J lost 8 bases, with 13 bases between them. CDR3 DNA: TGCGCCAGCAGCTTGTACAGGTCCGCGGATGAGCAGTTCTTC. This encodes CASSLYRSADEQFF.

The V call is TRBV28, the J call TRBJ1-2; 8 bases map to TRBD1. The ends lost 10 bases at V and 8 bases at J; junction bases unmatched: 12. The CDR3 extends over 13 amino acids. Germline CDR1 reads MDHEN; CDR2 reads SYDVKM. CDR3 in amino acids: CATKTGVPRGYTF. CDR3 bases: TGTGCCACCAAGACAGGGGTCCCGCGGGGCTACACCTTC.

V is TRBV7-2 and J is TRBJ2-7; D perhaps matches TRBD1 (6 bases). The V gene's germline CDR1 is SGHTA and CDR2 FQGNSA. The CDR3 covers 14 residues. Between the trimmed V and J ends, which lost 1 base and 2 bases, there was a span of 9 bases. The CDR3 nucleotides are TGTGCCAGCAGCTTAGGACAGGTTCCCTACGAGCAGTACTTC. It codes for CASSLGQVPYEQYF.

This clone showed up just once. The V gene is TRBV2, the J gene TRBJ1-1; possibly TRBD1 for D (6 bases). Looked up from germline, CDR1 is SNHLY and CDR2 is FYNNEI. The length of the CDR3 is 16 residues. Trimming removed 7 bases at V and 5 bases at J, with 23 bases between. The DNA for the CDR3 is TGTGCCAGCACCACACCAGGGAAGGGAGGGGGGACTGAAGCTTTCTTT. This translates into CASTTPGKGGGTEAFF.

The chain is built from TRBV5-1 and TRBJ2-1; 7 nucleotides agree with TRBD1. Germline-derived CDR1 and CDR2 are SGHRS and YFSETQ. This CDR3 has 15 residues. V shed 4 bases and J 9 bases; nucleotides not matched to a gene: 13. The CDR3 DNA reads TGCGCCAGCAGCGAAGGGACAGCCATTTGGTTTGAGCAGTTCTTC. It encodes CASSEGTAIWFEQFF.

The DNA for the CDR3 is TGTGCCAGCAGCCACTCGCGTGGCTACACCTTC. This encodes CASSHSRGYTF. The rearrangement joins TRBV7-9 to TRBJ1-2; no reliable D call. Trimming stripped 5 bases from V and 7 bases from J, with 8 bases between. The CDR3 sequence is 11 residues long. The germline CDR1 and CDR2 sequences are SEHNR and FQNEAQ (reference sequence).

The gene calls are TRBV6-5 and TRBJ1-2; unclear D gene. V lost 2 bases, J lost 4 bases, and 2 bases lay in between. The CDR3 is 11 residues long. Germline assignment: CDR1 MNHEY and CDR2 SVGAGI. CDR3 nucleotides: TGTGCCAGCAGTTACGGCTATGGCTACACCTTC. It is translated as CASSYGYGYTF.

This clone has only a few counts. The chain carries TRBV11-2 and TRBJ1-1; D is undetermined. This CDR3 contains 14 residues. V was pared by 5 bases and J by 5 bases, with 15 bases between. Germline CDR1 reads SGHAT; CDR2 reads FQNNGV. The CDR3 DNA sequence: TGTGCCAGCAGCCAACAAGTGGCTTCTACTGAAGCTTTCTTT. Translated, it gives CASSQQVASTEAFF.

The chain joins TRBV5-4 to TRBJ2-5, with TRBD2 identical over 7 bases. With V trimmed by 4 bases and J by 0 bases, 6 bases remained unmatched. The length of the CDR3 is 15 residues. Germline CDR1 SGHNT, CDR2 YYREEE (reference sequence). The CDR3 protein is CASSRPGGNQETQYF. CDR3 bases: TGTGCCAGCAGCCGGCCGGGGGGAAACCAAGAGACCCAGTACTTC.

The rearrangement links TRBV28 to TRBJ1-2, with D hard to call. The germline V and J ends were trimmed by 6 bases and 6 bases, with 11 bases remaining between them. This CDR3 has 12 amino acids. In germline, CDR1 is MDHEN, CDR2 SYDVKM. CDR3 amino acids: CASRPPEHGYTF. The CDR3 region has the DNA TGTGCCAGCAGACCTCCCGAACATGGCTACACCTTC.

The gene calls are TRBV28 and TRBJ2-7; 8 bases match TRBD1. The CDR3 spans 16 residues. Germline V gene data show CDR1 as MDHEN and CDR2 as SYDVKM. With 3 bases clipped from V and 6 bases from J, the junction kept 13 bases outside the gene matches. The CDR3 here is CASSFSGQVTLGEQYF. Written as DNA, the CDR3 is TGTGCCAGCAGTTTTTCGGGACAGGTCACTCTAGGCGAGCAGTACTTC.

This chain uses TRBV11-2 with TRBJ1-1; 9 nucleotides line up with TRBD1. The ends lost 5 bases at V and 4 bases at J; junction bases unmatched: 17. CDR3 length equals 18 residues. The germline gives CDR1 SGHAT, CDR2 FQNNGV. CDR3 nucleotides: TGTGCCAGCAGCCCCTTCCGCGGGACAGGGAGGGACCTCACTGAAGCTTTCTTT. This codes for CASSPFRGTGRDLTEAFF.

This clone was found a few times. The chain combines TRBV10-3 with TRBJ2-2; 9 bases are shared with TRBD1. The CDR3 covers 18 residues. Looked up from germline, CDR1 is ENHRY and CDR2 is SYGVKD. V was clipped by 4 bases and J by 5 bases; unmatched bases: 14. CDR3 amino acids: CAISAILGDRVETGELFF. In DNA, the CDR3 is TGTGCCATCAGTGCGATATTAGGGGACAGGGTCGAAACCGGGGAGCTGTTTTTT.

This clone was picked up a small number of times. This chain joins TRBV28 and TRBJ1-3, with D unclear. CDR1 MDHEN and CDR2 SYDVKM come from the germline V gene. V was cut by 8 bases and J by 2 bases, with 10 bases left in between. The CDR3 sequence is 13 residues long. The CDR3 loop reads CASSWVAGNTIYF. The CDR3 DNA reads as TGTGCCAGCTCTTGGGTCGCTGGAAACACCATATATTTT.

V usage is TRBV7-2 and J usage is TRBJ2-7; 8 nucleotides match TRBD2. This CDR3 spans 17 amino acids. CDR1 and CDR2 from the germline V gene are SGHTA and FQGNSA. Losses at the gene ends were 3 bases for V and 6 bases for J; bases not matched to a gene: 16. CDR3 protein: CASSFRGSPGTRFEQYF. The CDR3 DNA sequence: TGTGCCAGCAGCTTTAGAGGGAGTCCCGGGACTAGGTTCGAGCAGTACTTC.

The chain employs TRBV7-9 and TRBJ1-2; D call uncertain. The V gene's germline CDR1 is SEHNR and CDR2 FQNEAQ (reference sequence). The CDR3 covers 11 residues. Trimming stripped 4 bases from V and 10 bases from J, with 10 bases between. The CDR3 here is CASSSTNSYTF. DNA for the CDR3: TGTGCCAGCAGCTCGACAAACTCCTACACCTTC. The complete variable domain, with remaining parts taken from reference TRBV7-9 and TRBJ1-2, reads DTGVSQNPRHKITKRGQNVTFRCDPISEHNRLYWYRQTLGQGPEFLTYFQNEAQLEKSRLLSDRFSAERPKGSFSTLEIQRTEQGDSAMYLCASSSTNSYTFGSGTRLTVV.

The gene calls are TRBV19 and TRBJ2-7; perhaps D is TRBD1 or TRBD2 (5 bases each). The CDR3 is made up of 17 amino acids. Germline V gene sequence: CDR1 LNHDA, CDR2 SQIVND (reference sequence). The V gene lost 5 bases and the J gene lost 2 bases, with 22 bases spanning the gap. The CDR3 loop is CASSVAVPRDGTYEQYF. The CDR3 bases are TGTGCCAGTAGTGTGGCTGTCCCAAGGGACGGAACCTACGAGCAGTACTTC.

This clone was counted once. The genes are TRBV12-3 or TRBV12-4 and TRBJ2-7; a weak D match, TRBD1 (6 bases). The V and J ends lost 6 bases and 3 bases respectively, with 12 bases between them. The CDR3 has 13 residues. As DNA, the CDR3 is TGTGCCAGCAGAGGAGGACAGAACTACGAGCAGTACTTC. This encodes CASRGGQNYEQYF.

The rearrangement joins TRBV19 to TRBJ2-7, with 9 bases identical to TRBD1. The V gene end was trimmed by 5 bases and the J gene end by 2 bases; junction bases not matched to a gene: 7. The length of the CDR3 is 15 residues. The germline gives CDR1 LNHDA, CDR2 SQIVND (reference sequence). For the CDR3, the DNA is TGTGCCAGTAGTGTGGCCGGGACAGGGACCTACGAGCAGTACTTC. Translation gives CASSVAGTGTYEQYF.

The chain couples TRBV14 to TRBJ2-7; unclear D gene. With 0 bases removed from V and 2 bases from J, the gap between germline ends came to 8 bases. The V gene's germline CDR1 is SGHDN and CDR2 FVKESK. The CDR3 covers 14 residues. The CDR3 region has the DNA TGTGCCAGCAGCCAAGATGGTGCCCCCTACGAGCAGTACTTC. As protein: CASSQDGAPYEQYF.

A few counts support this clone. The J gene is TRBJ1-1, the V gene TRBV5-1; D perhaps matches TRBD1 (5 bases). Germline lookup yields CDR1 SGHRS and CDR2 YFSETQ. The CDR3 has 15 residues. The ends were cut back, 2 bases at V and 3 bases at J, with 14 bases in the middle. The CDR3 DNA reads TGCGCCAGCAGCTTTGCGGGGCCTAGAGACACTGAAGCTTTCTTT. It encodes CASSFAGPRDTEAFF.

The rearrangement uses TRBV19 and TRBJ1-5; D gene uncertain. Trimming took 3 bases from V and 3 from J, leaving 9 bases between them. The CDR3 runs to 14 residues. The V gene's germline CDR1 is LNHDA and CDR2 SQIVND (reference sequence). The CDR3 protein is CASSIQAVNQPQHF. CDR3 coding DNA: TGTGCCAGTAGTATCCAGGCAGTCAATCAGCCCCAGCATTTT.